This T cell receptor (beta chain) was identified in a study of blood T cell repertoires in COVID-19. V dropped 4 bases and J dropped 8; count of bases not matched to a gene: 14. CDR1 is SGHDN and CDR2 is FVKESK in the germline V gene. This CDR3 contains 16 residues. Seattle enrolled patients during active infection and tracked them longitudinally. Method: immunoSEQ multiplex PCR; TCRdb's copy keeps in-frame clones and lacks some. The repertoire holds about 300,000 clones, with about 90% as singletons. The chain carries TRBV14 and TRBJ2-1; 7 bases are shared with TRBD2. The sequencing input was peripheral blood. The origin of this receptor is a woman aged 50 to 60 with COVID-19, enrolled during active disease. The chain's CDR3 is CASSPPPVAGVHEQFF. CDR3 coding DNA: TGTGCCAGCAGCCCACCGCCGGTGGCGGGAGTCCATGAGCAGTTCTTC.